This TCR beta chain was recovered during a study of graft-versus-host responses after intestinal transplantation. Details on this clone: Its antigen is as yet unknown.

Sequencing was performed with immunoSEQ multiplex PCR; in TCRdb, only in-frame clones are kept and a portion is missing. The table has 35,000 to 45,000 clones, less than 95% seen once; the top ten hold roughly 0.22%. V dropped 2 bases and J dropped 11 bases, with 19 bases sitting between them. The CDR3 has 13 residues. From germline, CDR1 is GTSNPN and CDR2 SVGIG (reference sequence). The chain is built from TRBV30 and TRBJ2-7; either TRBD1 or TRBD2 may fit D (5 bases each). The receptor was isolated from a human donor who was the organ donor for an intestinal transplant. Here the sequenced sample was unstimulated CD4+ T cells sorted from spleen or lymph node cells, taken before transplant. This CDR3 is CAWSTPGTTREYF. Written as DNA, the CDR3 is TGTGCCTGGAGTACTCCCGGGACCACCAGGGAGTACTTC.